The 31 T cell receptor beta chains presented below share a single source sample, sequenced in a study of blood T cell repertoires in COVID-19. Only in-frame clones appear in the TCRdb table, and some are missing; sequencing was by immunoSEQ multiplex PCR. Here the sample spans hundreds of thousands of clones, 80% to 90% being singletons. The material sequenced was PBMCs or T cells enriched from blood (not recorded which). All receptors come from a man aged 25 to 40 who had recovered from COVID-19.

The J gene is TRBJ2-3, the V gene TRBV14; 12 bases agree with TRBD2. The junction had 3 bases not matched to a gene; V was cut back by 4 bases and J by 4 bases. CDR1 SGHDN and CDR2 FVKESK come from the germline V gene. There are 15 residues in the CDR3. The CDR3 loop is CASSLRLAGADTQYF. The CDR3 region has the DNA TGTGCCAGCAGCCTGAGACTAGCGGGGGCAGATACGCAGTATTTT.

The J gene is TRBJ1-6, the V gene TRBV7-9, with D possibly being TRBD1 (6 bases). Per the germline V gene, CDR1 is SEHNR and CDR2 is FQNEAQ (reference sequence). This CDR3 contains 15 residues. Trimming took 7 bases from V and 7 from J, leaving 17 bases between them. CDR3 region: CASTNPQGWNSPLHF. In DNA form, the CDR3 reads TGTGCCAGCACCAACCCACAGGGTTGGAATTCACCCCTCCACTTT.

The CDR3 is CASSPGQGWENTEAFF. CDR3 nucleotide sequence: TGTGCCAGCTCACCGGGACAGGGCTGGGAGAACACTGAAGCTTTCTTT. The chain carries TRBV18 and TRBJ1-1; the match to TRBD1 covers 9 bases. Germline CDR1 and CDR2: KGHSH and LQKENI. Trimming cost V 3 bases and J 1 base; bases outside gene matches: 6. This CDR3 comprises 16 residues.

The V gene is TRBV10-3, the J gene TRBJ1-2; 9 nucleotides agree with TRBD1. V lost 2 bases, J lost 2 bases, and 6 bases stayed unmatched. CDR3 length: 16 residues. Germline loops: CDR1 ENHRY, CDR2 SYGVKD. The CDR3 DNA follows: TGTGCCATCAGTGAGGATAGGACAGGGGAAAACTATGGCTACACCTTC. Encoded protein: CAISEDRTGENYGYTF.

The chain is built from TRBV7-8 and TRBJ1-2; D gene ambiguous. The CDR3 extends over 14 amino acids. Germline V lookup: CDR1 SGHVS, CDR2 FQNEAQ. Trimming pared 1 base from V and 2 bases from J, leaving 8 bases between. The CDR3 nucleotides are TGTGCCAGCAGCTTAGGGGCAGTCAACTATGGCTACACCTTC. Its translation is CASSLGAVNYGYTF.

The V and J genes are TRBV5-1 and TRBJ2-2; 12 nucleotides agree with TRBD2. J gave up 2 bases and V 3 bases, and 5 bases lay outside the gene matches. Germline V gives CDR1 SGHRS, CDR2 YFSETQ. This CDR3 has 17 residues. The CDR3 spells CASSSRLAGVNTGELFF. The CDR3 nucleotides are TGCGCCAGCAGCTCCAGACTAGCGGGGGTTAACACCGGGGAGCTGTTTTTT.

The J gene is TRBJ2-3, the V gene TRBV5-1; weak D call: TRBD1 (5 bases). The V end was cut by 4 bases, the J end by 0 bases, with 12 bases between. Germline CDR1 and CDR2: SGHRS and YFSETQ. The length of the CDR3 is 15 residues. In nucleotides, the CDR3 is TGCGCCAGCAGCCGTTGGACATTTAGCACAGATACGCAGTATTTT. Translation gives CASSRWTFSTDTQYF.

This chain links TRBV30 with TRBJ2-2; TRBD2 matches 8 bases. The CDR3 length is 17 residues. Germline V gene lookup returns CDR1 GTSNPN and CDR2 SVGIG (reference sequence). Trimming cost V 3 bases and J 5 bases; bases outside gene matches: 14. The CDR3 nucleotides are TGTGCCTGGAGCTCTCTTTCCGGACTAGCAGGGACCGGGGAGCTGTTTTTT. It specifies CAWSSLSGLAGTGELFF.

This chain joins TRBV13 and TRBJ2-7, with TRBD2 identical over 14 bases. The trim removed 3 bases at V and 3 bases at J, leaving 4 bases unmatched. Germline CDR1 is PRHDT and CDR2 is FYEKMQ (reference sequence). This CDR3 contains 16 residues. CDR3 DNA: TGTGCCAGCAGCTTGGGGACTAGCGGGGGTCACTACGAGCAGTACTTC. Protein sequence: CASSLGTSGGHYEQYF.

The CDR3 DNA is TGTGCCAGCAGTTACTCGAGAGCAGGGGCAGGAGGCTACACCTTC. Its protein is CASSYSRAGAGGYTF. V and J are TRBV6-5 and TRBJ1-2; possibly TRBD1 for D (6 bases). Deletions cut 0 bases from V and 8 bases from J, with 16 bases between. This CDR3 has 15 residues. Looked up from germline, CDR1 is MNHEY and CDR2 is SVGAGI.

The chain combines TRBV9 with TRBJ2-3; weak D call: TRBD1 (6 bases). Trimming left V 4 bases short and J 1 base short, with 10 bases between. Germline V gene lookup returns CDR1 SGDLS and CDR2 YYNGEE. The CDR3 contains 14 residues. The CDR3 nucleotides read TGTGCCAGCAGCCCCCGGACAGGCACAGATACGCAGTATTTT. Its translation is CASSPRTGTDTQYF.

This chain uses TRBV5-6 with TRBJ2-7, with 8 nucleotides matching TRBD1. Trimming took 4 bases from V and 2 from J; bases not matched to a gene: 5. Germline CDR1 and CDR2: SGHDT and YYEEEE. CDR3 length: 14 amino acids. The CDR3, as DNA: TGTGCCAGCAGCGAGACAGGGGTTCCCTACGAGCAGTACTTC. Translated, it gives CASSETGVPYEQYF.

The chain has TRBV27 and TRBJ2-5, with D perhaps matching TRBD2 (6 bases). The CDR3 has 14 amino acids. Germline V CDR1 and CDR2: MNHEY, SMNVEV (reference sequence). Trimming cost V 6 bases and J 5 bases, with 16 bases left between them. The CDR3 sequence: CASRMAGSWETQYF. Here the CDR3 DNA reads TGTGCCAGCAGAATGGCGGGGAGTTGGGAGACCCAGTACTTC.

CDR3 in DNA: TGTGCCAGCAGCTCCAGGGGAAGGAACACTGAAGCTTTCTTT. Its translation is CASSSRGRNTEAFF. The chain links TRBV11-3 to TRBJ1-1; tentative D call: TRBD1 (6 bases). Germline V CDR1 and CDR2: SGHNT, YENEEA. V gave up 4 bases and J gave up 1 base, with 10 bases separating them. This CDR3 spans 14 amino acids.

The chain recombines TRBV6-5 with TRBJ1-5; TRBD1 matches at 7 bases. The J segment lost 4 bases and the V segment lost 2 bases, leaving 5 bases of the junction unmatched. The CDR3 has 15 amino acids. Germline-derived CDR1 and CDR2 are MNHEY and SVGAGI. For the CDR3, the DNA is TGTGCCAGCAGTTACCCAAGACAGGGAAATCAGCCCCAGCATTTT. Amino acid sequence: CASSYPRQGNQPQHF.

The V gene is TRBV27, the J gene TRBJ2-1, with D possibly being TRBD1 (5 bases). This CDR3 has 15 residues. Trimming took off 6 bases at V and 2 bases at J, with 14 bases between the two ends. The germline V gene encodes CDR1 MNHEY and CDR2 SMNVEV (reference sequence). The CDR3 DNA is TGTGCCAGCAGCCTTAGGGGTACTACCTACAATGAGCAGTTCTTC. Translation: CASSLRGTTYNEQFF.

This chain joins TRBV27 and TRBJ1-5; TRBD1 is a possible D gene (5 bases). CDR3 length equals 16 residues. V was trimmed by 0 bases and J by 0 bases, leaving 9 bases between them. Germline V gene data show CDR1 as MNHEY and CDR2 as SMNVEV (reference sequence). CDR3 residues: CASSLSGALSNQPQHF. CDR3 in DNA: TGTGCCAGCAGTTTATCAGGGGCCCTTAGCAATCAGCCCCAGCATTTT.

The chain joins TRBV2 to TRBJ1-5; 8 bases are shared with TRBD1. Germline CDR1 is SNHLY and CDR2 is FYNNEI. The CDR3 extends over 16 amino acids. J gave up 0 bases and V 4 bases, and 5 bases lay outside the gene matches. This chain's CDR3 is CASSGGTGFSNQPQHF. In DNA form, the CDR3 reads TGTGCCAGCAGTGGGGGGACAGGTTTTAGCAATCAGCCCCAGCATTTT.

The chain employs TRBV27 and TRBJ2-3; 7 bases agree with TRBD2. The CDR3 has 16 amino acids. Germline assignment: CDR1 MNHEY and CDR2 SMNVEV (reference sequence). With V trimmed by 4 bases and J by 3 bases, 10 bases remained unmatched. CDR3 protein: CASSWDLLGGTDTQYF. The CDR3 region has the DNA TGTGCCAGCAGTTGGGATTTGTTGGGGGGGACAGATACGCAGTATTTT.

This clone was seen a single time. V gene TRBV2 combines with J gene TRBJ2-5, with TRBD1 matching over 9 bases. V lost 6 bases, J lost 4 bases, and 6 bases stayed unmatched. The germline CDR1 and CDR2 sequences are SNHLY and FYNNEI. The CDR3 spans 14 residues. The CDR3 nucleotides are TGTGCCAGCAGGGGACAGGGAGTTTTAGAGACCCAGTACTTC. Translated, it gives CASRGQGVLETQYF.

The chain uses TRBV5-1 and TRBJ1-1; D gene ambiguous. Germline CDR1 and CDR2: SGHRS and YFSETQ. The V and J ends lost 4 bases and 1 base respectively, with 17 bases between them. This CDR3 region has 16 residues. CDR3 in DNA: TGCGCCAGCAGCCCCCGCCCGCCCGGAGGGAACACTGAAGCTTTCTTT. Translating gives CASSPRPPGGNTEAFF.

The chain carries TRBV7-6 and TRBJ2-1; possibly TRBD2 for D (5 bases). V was pared by 1 base and J by 6 bases, with 16 bases between. This CDR3 has 16 amino acids. Germline CDR1 is SGHVS and CDR2 is FNYEAQ. CDR3 loop: CASSLVVSGFSNEQFF. DNA of the CDR3: TGTGCCAGCAGCTTAGTAGTGTCGGGATTTAGCAATGAGCAGTTCTTC. Filled out from reference TRBV7-6 and TRBJ2-1, the complete variable domain reads GAGVSQSPRYKVTKRGQDVALRCDPISGHVSLYWYRQALGQGPEFLTYFNYEAQQDKSGLPNDRFSAERPEGSISTLTIQRTEQRDSAMYRCASSLVVSGFSNEQFFGPGTRLTVL.

This clone was detected once. The V gene is TRBV3-1 (or the pseudogene TRBV3-2), the J gene TRBJ1-1; D is unclear. Germline CDR1 is LGHDT and CDR2 is YNNKEL (reference sequence). The V and J ends lost 1 base and 11 bases respectively, with 11 bases between them. CDR3 length equals 12 residues. CDR3 loop: CASSQAGNRAFF. CDR3 bases: TGTGCCAGCAGCCAAGCGGGGAATCGGGCTTTCTTT.

V usage is TRBV4-3 and J usage is TRBJ2-7; 7 bases align to TRBD2. Germline CDR1 reads LGHNA; CDR2 reads YSLEER. The ends lost 0 bases at V and 5 bases at J; junction bases unmatched: 7. The length of the CDR3 is 15 residues. The CDR3 DNA sequence: TGCGCCAGCAGCCAAGATATCAGCCGGGGGGACGAGCAGTACTTC. It translates to CASSQDISRGDEQYF.

The chain employs TRBV14 and TRBJ1-4; tentatively, D is TRBD1 (6 bases). CDR1 is SGHDN and CDR2 is FVKESK in the germline V gene. With 4 bases removed from V and 0 bases from J, the gap between germline ends came to 12 bases. The CDR3 is 16 amino acids. CDR3 coding DNA: TGTGCCAGCAGCCCTCGCGGGGGCTCAACTAATGAAAAACTGTTTTTT. This codes for CASSPRGGSTNEKLFF.

In its sample, this clone was seen a few times. This chain uses TRBV7-2 with TRBJ1-5; no clear D gene. The CDR3 is 12 residues long. V was pared by 7 bases and J by 0 bases, with 4 bases between. Germline CDR1 reads SGHTA; CDR2 reads FQGNSA. The CDR3 is CASTNSNQPQHF. The CDR3 nucleotides are TGTGCCAGCACCAATAGCAATCAGCCCCAGCATTTT.

This clone has more than one count but fewer than ten. The chain combines TRBV11-2 with TRBJ1-1; TRBD1 agrees at 7 bases. V lost 0 bases, J lost 6 bases, and 7 bases stayed unmatched. The CDR3 has 15 amino acids. Germline values: CDR1 SGHAT, CDR2 FQNNGV. For the CDR3, the DNA is TGTGCCAGCAGCTTAGATCCCTCCGACAGGGCTGAAGCTTTCTTT. This codes for CASSLDPSDRAEAFF.

This clone was seen just once. V is TRBV30 and J is TRBJ1-5, with a weak D call TRBD1 (5 bases). Looked up from germline, CDR1 is GTSNPN and CDR2 is SVGIG (reference sequence). This CDR3 is built from 14 residues. Trimming removed 3 bases at V and 6 bases at J, with 15 bases between. The CDR3 reads CAWSGQGLGQPQHF. The CDR3 DNA reads TGTGCCTGGAGCGGGCAGGGTCTAGGTCAGCCCCAGCATTTT.

The rearrangement uses TRBV10-3 and TRBJ2-3; 8 bases fit TRBD1. The CDR3 consists of 14 residues. Germline lookup yields CDR1 ENHRY and CDR2 SYGVKD. With 6 bases clipped from V and 7 bases from J, the junction kept 9 bases outside the gene matches. The CDR3 region has the DNA TGTGCCATCAGACTGACAGGGGATTCGCATACGCAGTATTTT. This codes for CAIRLTGDSHTQYF.

The sample holds one count of this clone. The rearrangement uses TRBV24-1 and TRBJ2-2; a weak D match, TRBD2 (5 bases). This CDR3 has 17 residues. Germline loops: CDR1 KGHDR, CDR2 SFDVKD. V was clipped by 7 bases and J by 9 bases, with 26 bases between them. The DNA for the CDR3 is TGTGCCACCAGCCCAACGCGAGCTGCCGGGAACGGTCGGGAGCTGTTTTTT. Its protein product is CATSPTRAAGNGRELFF.

The rearrangement uses TRBV14 and TRBJ1-1; possible D gene TRBD1, 6 bases. Trimming removed 5 bases from V and 7 bases from J, with 11 bases in between. The germline CDR1 and CDR2 sequences are SGHDN and FVKESK. The CDR3 length is 12 residues. CDR3 in amino acids: CASSRGQFEAFF. In nucleotides, the CDR3 is TGTGCCAGCAGCAGAGGACAGTTTGAAGCTTTCTTT.